This T cell receptor (beta chain) derives from a study of long-term antiretroviral therapy in people with HIV. Study-wide findings and caveats: Samples were collected from about 2004 to 2017 under possibly less effective ART regimens. Upon ART, diversity increased but remained lower than transplant donor controls.

This was the immunoSEQ v3.0 assay at survey level. The repertoire was sequenced with immunoSEQ multiplex PCR; TCRdb's copy has only in-frame clones and lacks some. Among tens of thousands of clones, 90% to 95% were seen once, and the ten largest hold around 2.7%. On this clone: The antigen remains unidentified.

One or more pre-ART and two or more post-ART PBMC samples were available from each donor. The receptor's source is a man between 50 and 59 years old with HIV. This sample comprised unsorted PBMCs, obtained more than 7.1 years after starting antiretroviral therapy.

DNA for the CDR3: TGTGCCAGCAGCTTAGCAGGGGGCGCCGACTACGAGCAGTACTTC. Its translation: CASSLAGGADYEQYF. The chain uses TRBV7-2 and TRBJ2-7; 7 positions match TRBD1. The V gene end was trimmed by 0 bases and the J gene end by 3 bases; junction bases not matched to a gene: 5. Germline CDR1 and CDR2: SGHTA and FQGNSA. This CDR3 is built from 15 residues.